This T cell receptor beta chain was sequenced in a study of blood T cell repertoires in COVID-19. The wider study: COVID-19 samples, acute and convalescent, were from the United States, Italy and Spain. PBMCs, B-cell-depleted T cells, or T cells provided the cDNA or gDNA that made up the material.

Methods used by the authors: Estimation of nucleated cell counts was performed using reference gene primer amplification. TCRdb's table, derived via immunoSEQ multiplex PCR, lists solely in-frame clones and lacks some. The DNA gave D and trimming, while V, J and clone size come from that table. Of approximately 150,000 clones in the sample, roughly 90% are singletons; the top ten hold roughly 1.5%. CDR3 length: 14 amino acids. Trimming took off 6 bases at V and 6 bases at J, with 17 bases between the two ends. Germline lookup yields CDR1 SQVTM and CDR2 ANQGSEA. This receptor was obtained from a human donor in a cohort sampled during active COVID-19. The sequencing input was peripheral blood. The V gene is TRBV29-1, the J gene TRBJ1-4, with a tentative D call TRBD1 (5 bases). The CDR3 reads CSVRRSRDDEKLFF. Written as DNA, the CDR3 is TGCAGCGTCCGACGAAGCAGGGATGATGAAAAACTGTTTTTT.